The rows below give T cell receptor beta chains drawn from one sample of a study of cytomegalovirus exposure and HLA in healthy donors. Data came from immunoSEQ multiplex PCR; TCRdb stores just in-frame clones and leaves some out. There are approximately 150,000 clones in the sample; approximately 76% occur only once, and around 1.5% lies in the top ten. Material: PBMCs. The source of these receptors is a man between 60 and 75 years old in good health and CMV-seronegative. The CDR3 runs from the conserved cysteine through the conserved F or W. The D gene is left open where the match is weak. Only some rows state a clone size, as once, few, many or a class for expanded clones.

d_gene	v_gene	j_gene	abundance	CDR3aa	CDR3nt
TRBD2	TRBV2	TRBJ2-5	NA	CASSLAGAGQETQYF	TGTGCCAGCAGCTTAGCGGGAGCAGGACAAGAGACCCAGTACTTC
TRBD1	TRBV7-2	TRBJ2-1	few	CASTWNRGSYNEQFF	TGTGCCAGCACCTGGAACAGGGGTTCCTACAATGAGCAGTTCTTC
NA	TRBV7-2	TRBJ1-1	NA	CASSLGSVNTEAFF	TGTGCCAGCAGCTTGGGGAGCGTGAACACTGAAGCTTTCTTT
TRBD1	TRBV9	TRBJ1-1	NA	CASTSSGAGGTEAFF	TGTGCCAGCACCTCTTCTGGGGCAGGGGGAACTGAAGCTTTCTTT
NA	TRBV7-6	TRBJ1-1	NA	CASSGRMFGTEAFF	TGTGCCAGCAGCGGTCGTATGTTCGGCACTGAAGCTTTCTTT
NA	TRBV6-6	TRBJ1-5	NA	CASSHFDQPQHF	TGTGCCAGCAGTCACTTCGATCAGCCCCAGCATTTT
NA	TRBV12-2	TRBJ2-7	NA	CASRLVEGAYEQYF	TGTGCAAGTCGCTTAGTCGAGGGGGCCTACGAGCAGTACTTC
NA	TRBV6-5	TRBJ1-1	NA	CASSRGGTEAFF	TGTGCCAGCAGCCGCGGAGGCACTGAAGCTTTCTTT
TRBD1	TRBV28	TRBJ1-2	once	CASSLMGQGGNYGYTF	TGTGCCAGCAGTTTGATGGGACAGGGAGGAAACTATGGCTACACCTTC
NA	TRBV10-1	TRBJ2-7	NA	CASSELAAGYEQYF	TGCGCCAGCAGTGAGTTAGCCGCGGGCTACGAGCAGTACTTC
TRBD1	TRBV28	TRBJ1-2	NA	CAIRQGISNYGYTF	TGTGCCATTCGACAGGGGATTTCTAACTATGGCTACACCTTC
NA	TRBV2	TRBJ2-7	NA	CALRRPGASGGYEQYF	TGTGCCCTACGTCGGCCGGGGGCTTCAGGGGGCTACGAGCAGTACTTC
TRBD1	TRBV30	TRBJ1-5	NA	CAWSVQGGRQPQHF	TGTGCCTGGAGTGTACAAGGGGGCCGTCAGCCCCAGCATTTT
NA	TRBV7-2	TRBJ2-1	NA	CASSSGLAEQFF	TGTGCCAGCAGCTCAGGGTTAGCTGAGCAGTTCTTC
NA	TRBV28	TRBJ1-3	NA	CACQPTGTGNTIYF	TGTGCCTGCCAACCTACAGGGACTGGAAACACCATATATTTT
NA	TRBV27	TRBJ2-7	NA	CASSRSTRYEQYF	TGTGCCAGCTCCCGGAGTACTCGCTACGAGCAGTACTTC
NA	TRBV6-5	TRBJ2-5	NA	CASSYSPRGGETQYF	TGTGCCAGCAGTTACTCACCCAGGGGCGGGGAGACCCAGTACTTC
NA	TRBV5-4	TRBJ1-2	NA	CASSLAVTEDGYTF	TGTGCCAGCAGCTTGGCGGTTACGGAGGATGGCTACACCTTC
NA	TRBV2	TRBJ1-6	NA	CASSDTGFYNSPLHF	TGTGCCAGCAGTGATACAGGATTCTATAATTCACCCCTCCACTTT
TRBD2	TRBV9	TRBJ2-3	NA	CASSAGLAGWADTQYF	TGTGCCAGCAGCGCTGGACTAGCGGGATGGGCAGATACGCAGTATTTT
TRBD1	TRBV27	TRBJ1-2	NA	CASSWTGAGGYGYTF	TGTGCCAGCAGCTGGACAGGGGCTGGGGGGTATGGCTACACCTTC
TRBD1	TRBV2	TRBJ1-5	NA	CASSELTGSNQPQHF	TGTGCCAGCAGTGAGCTGACAGGGAGCAATCAGCCCCAGCATTTT
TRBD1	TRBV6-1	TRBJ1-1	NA	CASSEWDRGMNTEAFF	TGTGCCAGCAGTGAATGGGACAGGGGCATGAACACTGAAGCTTTCTTT